Below, 19 T cell receptor beta chains from the same sample are listed, as sequenced in a study of T cell clonality in common variable immunodeficiency. Whole-study findings and limits: Reportedly, TCR beta sequences from common variable immunodeficiency showed fewer deletions and N-nucleotide insertions.

This table comes from immunoSEQ multiplex PCR, and its TCRdb copy is limited to in-frame clones, with some not included. This sample comprises about 30,000 clones, none seen once only. No antigen has been assigned to these receptors. The sample comprised peripheral blood mononuclear cells. These TCRs come from a human donor with common variable immunodeficiency.

This clone was detected many times. The DNA ends 3 residues before the CDR3 does, and the rest of the CDR3 is filled in from the germline J gene. The chain employs TRBV5-6 and TRBJ2-3; 10 nucleotides line up with TRBD1. CDR1 is SGHDT and CDR2 is YYEEEE in the germline V gene. This CDR3 has 14 residues. Trimming cost V 5 bases and J 5 bases; bases outside gene matches: 5. This chain's CDR3 is CASSGDRGQDTQYF. CDR3 bases read: TGTGCCAGCAGTGGGGACAGGGGTCAAGATACG.

This clone was counted many times. The missing CDR3 end, 3 residues past where the read stops, is filled in from the germline J gene. The chain employs TRBV5-1 and TRBJ2-5; 9 bases map to TRBD2. The V gene end was trimmed by 7 bases and the J gene end by 4 bases; junction bases not matched to a gene: 17. Germline V gene data show CDR1 as SGHRS and CDR2 as YFSETQ. The CDR3 length is 17 residues. The CDR3 loop reads CASDKSGGQSTRETQYF. The part of the CDR3 DNA that was read is TGCGCCAGCGATAAAAGCGGGGGGCAATCGACAAGAGAGACC.

This clone has a count of ten or more. Read coverage stops 3 residues before the CDR3 terminus; the germline J gene supplies the remainder. The chain has TRBV19 and TRBJ2-7; 7 bases match TRBD1. Germline V gene sequence: CDR1 LNHDA, CDR2 SQIVND (reference sequence). This CDR3 has 14 amino acids. V lost 5 bases to trimming and J lost 5 bases; unmatched junction nucleotides: 9. The DNA read from the CDR3 is TGTGCCAGTAGTTGGACACAGGGGCCCCACGAG. It yields the protein CASSWTQGPHE. Given in full, the CDR3 is CASSWTQGPHEQYF.

With respect to this clone: Read coverage stops 3 residues before the CDR3 terminus; the germline J gene supplies the remainder. V usage is TRBV5-3 and J usage is TRBJ2-5, with D unclear. TRBV5-3 qualifies as an ORF whose function is uncertain. The CDR3 contains 15 residues. Trimming cost V 2 bases and J 0 bases, with 11 bases left between them. The CDR3 here is CARSLVGTNQETQYF. The DNA read from the CDR3 is TGTGCCAGAAGCTTAGTAGGTACTAACCAAGAGACC.

This clone has only a few counts. The read stops 3 residues short of the end of the CDR3; the missing end is completed from the germline J gene. V is TRBV6-1 and J is TRBJ1-2; D may be TRBD1 (5 bases). This CDR3 has 16 residues. Germline lookup yields CDR1 MNHNS and CDR2 SASEGT. The CDR3 DNA, read in part, is TGTGCCAGCAGTGAGGGGCCCGGGGGAGGGGTAAAGGGC. This translates into CASSEGPGGGVKG. The entire CDR3 is CASSEGPGGGVKGYTF.

This clone has more than one count but fewer than ten. Sequencing ends 3 residues short of the CDR3 end; the germline J gene provides the rest. The V gene is TRBV7-9, the J gene TRBJ1-6, with unresolved D. CDR3 length: 11 amino acids. Per the germline V gene, CDR1 is SEHNR and CDR2 is FQNEAQ (reference sequence). Incomplete CDR3 DNA: TGTGCCAGCAGCTTAGCCGGGTCC. Translation: CASSLAGS. The full-length CDR3 reads as CASSLAGSLHF.

This clone was counted a few times. Sequencing ends 3 residues short of the CDR3 end; the germline J gene provides the rest. The V and J genes are TRBV2 and TRBJ1-1, with a weak D call TRBD1 (6 bases). The CDR3 totals 16 residues. Germline lookup yields CDR1 SNHLY and CDR2 FYNNEI. The CDR3: CASKMVSGARMTGAFF. The part of the CDR3 DNA that was read is TGTGCCAGCAAGATGGTTTCAGGGGCTAGGATGACGGGA. Based on the CDR3 plus reference TRBV2 and TRBJ1-1, the full variable domain is EPEVTQTPSHQVTQMGQEVILRCVPISNHLYFYWYRQILGQKVEFLVSFYNNEISEKSEIFDDQFSVERPDGSNFTLKIRSTKLEDSAMYFCASKMVSGARMTGAFFGQGTRLTVV.

As for this clone: The read falls 3 residues short of the CDR3 end, and the missing part is taken from the germline J gene. The V call is TRBV18, the J call TRBJ2-3, with 8 positions matching TRBD2. CDR1 and CDR2 from the germline V gene are KGHSH and LQKENI. This CDR3 has 17 amino acids. With V trimmed by 1 base and J by 4 bases, 10 bases remained unmatched. CDR3 bases read: TGTGCCAGCTCACCACTTCCGTCGGGGGGGCCATCAGATACG. The encoded protein is CASSPLPSGGPSDT. From start to end, the CDR3 is CASSPLPSGGPSDTQYF.

In its sample, this clone was seen many times. Sequencing ends 3 residues short of the CDR3 end; the germline J gene provides the rest. J is TRBJ1-1 and V is TRBV29-1; 9 nucleotides align to TRBD1. In germline, CDR1 is SQVTM, CDR2 ANQGSEA. Trimming removed 8 bases from V and 0 bases from J; junction bases left unmatched: 13. The CDR3 has 16 residues. CDR3 DNA, as far as it was read: TGCAGCTCGGAAGGGCCCGGGACAGGGATGAACACTGAA. Its protein product is CSSEGPGTGMNTE. The whole CDR3 reads CSSEGPGTGMNTEAFF.

This clone has more than one count but fewer than ten. The read ends 3 residues early relative to the CDR3; the germline J gene fills the gap. The chain carries TRBV6-2 or TRBV6-3 and TRBJ2-3, with D hard to call. Germline assignment: CDR1 MNHEY and CDR2 SVGEGT. The ends were cut back, 4 bases at V and 6 bases at J, with 5 bases in the middle. The CDR3 is 11 amino acids. Partial CDR3 DNA: TGTGCCAGCAGTTCCCTGGATACG. Protein: CASSSLDT. The entire CDR3 protein is CASSSLDTQYF.

This clone was observed at least ten times. The read ends 3 residues shy of where the CDR3 ends; the end is completed using the germline J gene. The V gene is TRBV10-3, the J gene TRBJ2-5; maybe TRBD1 (6 bases). CDR3 size: 17 residues. CDR1 and CDR2 from the germline V gene are ENHRY and SYGVKD. Trimming cost V 8 bases and J 1 base, with 23 bases left between them. CDR3 bases read: TGTGCCATCCCGACCGGAACAGGGATCGGGTTCCAAGAGACC. Translating it yields CAIPTGTGIGFQET. The whole CDR3 reads CAIPTGTGIGFQETQYF.

This clone was counted many times. The CDR3 end falls 3 residues outside the read, so it is completed with the germline J gene. The V gene is TRBV30, the J gene TRBJ2-3, with 10 bases fitting TRBD2. Germline V lookup: CDR1 GTSNPN, CDR2 SVGIG (reference sequence). The CDR3 is 15 residues long. The V gene end was trimmed by 3 bases and the J gene end by 2 bases; junction bases not matched to a gene: 5. Incomplete CDR3 DNA: TGTGCCTGGAGCTACCTAGCGGGGGTCACAGATACG. It encodes CAWSYLAGVTDT. The whole CDR3 sequence is CAWSYLAGVTDTQYF. Supplemented by reference TRBV30 and TRBJ2-3, the full variable domain reads SQTIHQWPATLVQPVGSPLSLECTVEGTSNPNLYWYRQAAGRGLQLLFYSVGIGQISSEVPQNLSASRPQDRQFILSSKKLLLSDSGFYLCAWSYLAGVTDTQYFGPGTRLTVL.

As concerns this clone: The sequenced fragment ends 3 residues before the CDR3 boundary, so the rest is inferred from the germline J gene. The chain uses TRBV23-1 and TRBJ2-5; 10 bases are shared with TRBD1. TRBV23-1 is filed as an ORF, its function uncertain. CDR3 length: 15 amino acids. V lost 3 bases, J lost 1 base, and 2 bases stayed unmatched. The CDR3 loop reads CASSQRDRGQETQYF. CDR3 DNA (partial): TGCGCCAGCAGTCAGCGGGACAGGGGCCAAGAGACC.

This clone was counted only a few times. With the read ending 3 residues before the CDR3 end, the germline J gene is used to fill in that end. V usage is TRBV19 and J usage is TRBJ2-1; TRBD2 matches 8 bases. This CDR3 is 16 amino acids long. Trimming took 6 bases from V and 8 from J; bases not matched to a gene: 15. Germline V lookup: CDR1 LNHDA, CDR2 SQIVND (reference sequence). CDR3 sequence reads: CASRKAGTRAVDEQFF. CDR3 DNA, as far as it was read: TGTGCCAGTAGGAAAGCCGGGACTAGGGCAGTGGATGAG.

Many counts were recorded for this clone. The CDR3 end lies 3 residues beyond the end of the read and is filled in from the germline J gene. The rearrangement uses TRBV6-2 or TRBV6-3 and TRBJ2-1; D could derive from TRBD1 or TRBD2 (5 bases each). The V and J ends lost 10 bases and 7 bases respectively, with 26 bases between them. CDR1 and CDR2 (germline): MNHEY, SVGEGT. The CDR3 sequence is 16 residues long. CDR3 DNA, as far as it was read: TGTGCCACGAGGGGAAGGGAGACCCCGGTTTTGAATGAG. Protein sequence: CATRGRETPVLNE. The entire CDR3 sequence reads CATRGRETPVLNEQFF.

Comment on this clone: The DNA ends 3 residues before the CDR3 does, and the rest of the CDR3 is filled in from the germline J gene. This rearrangement joins TRBV7-9 to TRBJ2-3; TRBD2 agrees at 7 bases. The CDR3 runs to 13 residues. In germline, CDR1 is SEHNR, CDR2 FQNEAQ (reference sequence). J gave up 1 base and V 5 bases, and 0 bases lay outside the gene matches. CDR3 bases read: TGTGCCAGCAGCGCGGGGGGCACAGATACG. Translating gives CASSAGGTDT. The CDR3 reads in full as CASSAGGTDTQYF.

There are a few counts of this clone. The CDR3 end lies 3 residues beyond the end of the read and is filled in from the germline J gene. The rearrangement joins TRBV19 to TRBJ1-1, with D maybe TRBD1 (6 bases). Trimming shortened V by 1 base and J by 1 base, and 13 bases separated the two germline ends. Germline values: CDR1 LNHDA, CDR2 SQIVND (reference sequence). The CDR3 consists of 16 residues. CDR3: CASSIARGHQNTEAFF. The CDR3 DNA, read in part, is TGTGCCAGTAGTATAGCAAGGGGACACCAGAACACTGAA.

A few counts support this clone. Incomplete CDR3 DNA: TGTGCCAGCAGCTATCCGGGGGATCAGCCC. As protein: CASSYPGDQP. The whole CDR3 protein reads CASSYPGDQPQHF. The chain employs TRBV7-9 and TRBJ1-5, with D possibly TRBD1 on 5 matching bases. The read ends 3 residues early relative to the CDR3; the germline J gene fills the gap. The V gene lost 4 bases and the J gene lost 5 bases, with 9 bases spanning the gap. From germline, CDR1 is SEHNR and CDR2 FQNEAQ (reference sequence). This CDR3 has 13 residues.

This clone was picked up a small number of times. The read terminates 3 residues before the CDR3 end, so the remaining end is supplied by the germline J gene. V is TRBV5-1 and J is TRBJ2-7; maybe TRBD1 (6 bases). The V end was cut by 0 bases, the J end by 5 bases, with 12 bases between. CDR1 is SGHRS and CDR2 is YFSETQ in the germline V gene. The CDR3 spans 14 residues. Incomplete CDR3 DNA: TGCGCCAGCAGCTTGGCAGGGGTGGATCACGAG. This gives the protein CASSLAGVDHE. The complete CDR3 reads CASSLAGVDHEQYF.